This TCR beta chain is drawn from a study of molecular identifiers for immune sequencing clone quantification. TCRdb called the PCR reads again in MiXCR, with one record for every CDR3 protein. Altogether about 640,000 distinct CDR3 sequences are present, about 20% being singletons, with the ten largest covering roughly 0.9%. This clonotype has ten or more counts. Germline V gene lookup returns CDR1 SGHKS and CDR2 YYEKEE (reference sequence). Trimming left V 0 bases short and J 6 bases short, with 9 bases between. The length of the CDR3 is 14 residues. The V gene is TRBV5-5, the J gene TRBJ2-2; no firm D call. This receptor was obtained from a human donor in good health. Some libraries in this study had Jurkat cell RNA spiked in. Material: naive CD8+ T cells from blood, with Jurkat cell RNA spiked in. Specified subset: FACS-sorted CD8+CD4-CCR7+CD45RA+ naive T cells. The DNA for the CDR3 is TGTGCCAGCAGCTTGGATGTTGGGGCCGGGGAGCTGTTTTTT. Its protein product is CASSLDVGAGELFF.